The sample holds many counts of the clone carrying this TCR beta chain. These data come from a study of T cells in Graves' hyperthyroidism and ophthalmopathy. Background on the study: Blood from the periphery was taken at initial diagnosis, before any treatment.

PBMCs stemmed from under 11 ml fresh peripheral blood. V lost 0 bases and J lost 5, with 7 bases in between. The CDR3 is 14 residues long. It was RNA transcripts that yielded the amplified TCR beta CDR3 regions. First-round RT-PCR with HTBI primers amplified the TCR CDR3 region. TCRdb recomputed calls from the multiplex PCR reads with MiXCR, one row per CDR3 protein. In the table there are more than 300,000 distinct CDR3 sequences, approximately 18% of which are singletons. The sequencing input was blood. This chain connects TRBV12-3 or TRBV12-4 to TRBJ1-4; weak D call: TRBD1 (5 bases). The TCR was taken from a woman between 25 and 40 years old with Graves' hyperthyroidism that later progressed to Graves' ophthalmopathy. As DNA, the CDR3 is TGTGCCAGCAGTTTAGCGGGGGGGAATGAAAAACTGTTTTTT. Its protein product is CASSLAGGNEKLFF.